The source of this TCR beta chain is a study of T-cell reconstitution after alpha-beta-depleted transplantation in children. Researchers prepared the TCRbeta library using unique molecular identifiers, the study reports. MiXCR, applied by TCRdb to the PCR reads, yields one record per CDR3 protein. The sample yields around 92,000 distinct CDR3 sequences, about 12% seen once. Sample: PBMCs from the stem cell graft donor, taken from the stem cell graft. The receptor comes from a human donor who donated a stem cell graft to a child with inherited bone marrow failure.

CDR3 nucleotide sequence: TGTGCCAGCAGCCCTCCTCCAGGACAGGGGGTTACAGATACGCAGTATTTT. Translated, it gives CASSPPPGQGVTDTQYF. The J gene is TRBJ2-3, the V gene TRBV14; 10 bases agree with TRBD1. With 4 bases clipped from V and 3 bases from J, the junction kept 10 bases outside the gene matches. The CDR3 length is 17 residues. CDR1 and CDR2 from the germline V gene are SGHDN and FVKESK.